Below, 29 T cell receptor beta chains from the same sample are listed, as sequenced in a study of early T cells in non-severe SARS-CoV-2 infection. Via MiXCR, TCRdb re-called the 5' RACE reads, giving one row per CDR3 protein. The data contain roughly 72,000 distinct CDR3 sequences, around 12% of them singletons. The specimen comprised whole blood, sampled at baseline. The receptors were sampled from an adult who was a healthcare worker with PCR-confirmed SARS-CoV-2 infection or an uninfected control (not recorded which).

The V gene is TRBV11-2, the J gene TRBJ2-3; 8 nucleotides match TRBD1. The V and J ends lost 1 base and 1 base, in that order; junction bases with no gene match: 4. CDR3 size: 16 residues. The germline V gene has CDR1 SGHAT and CDR2 FQNNGV. CDR3 DNA sequence: TGTGCCAGCAGCTTAGCATCGACAGGGGGCACAGATACGCAGTATTTT. Protein product: CASSLASTGGTDTQYF.

The chain links TRBV20-1 to TRBJ2-1; no clear D gene. Germline V gene lookup returns CDR1 DFQATT and CDR2 SNEGSKA (reference sequence). The V and J ends lost 3 bases and 8 bases respectively, with 11 bases between them. CDR3 length: 12 residues. CDR3 protein: CSASIRVYEQFF. CDR3 bases: TGCAGTGCTAGTATAAGGGTATATGAGCAGTTCTTC.

A remark on this clonotype: A read error may account for a junction end that differs from germline. The chain joins TRBV2 to TRBJ2-2; D might be TRBD2 (6 bases). CDR3 length equals 14 residues. Germline CDR1 reads SNHLY; CDR2 reads FYNNEI. The CDR3 DNA is TGTGCCAGCACTGAACATGGGAGGCGAGGGGAGCTGTTTTTT. It yields the protein CASTEHGRRGELFF.

This clonotype showed up just a few times. The J gene is TRBJ2-7, the V gene TRBV29-1, with a weak D call TRBD2 (5 bases). Germline lookup yields CDR1 SQVTM and CDR2 ANQGSEA. Between the trimmed V and J ends, which lost 5 bases and 2 bases, there was a span of 7 bases. The CDR3 consists of 11 residues. As DNA, the CDR3 is TGCAGCGTTCGGGGTGCCTACGAGCAGTACTTC. Its translation: CSVRGAYEQYF.

This clonotype was seen many times. The rearrangement joins TRBV7-2 to TRBJ2-1, with D unresolved. In germline, CDR1 is SGHTA, CDR2 FQGNSA. The CDR3 consists of 13 residues. Deletions cut 5 bases from V and 5 bases from J, with 10 bases between. CDR3 region: CASSIGRNNEQFF. The CDR3 DNA follows: TGTGCCAGCAGCATCGGACGGAACAATGAGCAGTTCTTC.

This clonotype was seen many times. The chain combines TRBV7-2 with TRBJ2-7, with TRBD1 as a possible D gene (5 bases). The ends were cut back, 1 base at V and 2 bases at J, with 9 bases in the middle. This CDR3 has 14 residues. CDR1 SGHTA and CDR2 FQGNSA come from the germline V gene. CDR3 sequence reads: CASSLDPGTYEQYF. Written as DNA, the CDR3 is TGTGCCAGCAGCTTAGACCCAGGGACCTACGAGCAGTACTTC.

The V gene is TRBV28, the J gene TRBJ1-6; tentatively, D is TRBD1 (6 bases). The CDR3 is 14 amino acids. Trimming cost V 4 bases and J 10 bases, with 14 bases left between them. From germline, CDR1 is MDHEN and CDR2 SYDVKM. Here the CDR3 reads CASSSPTGTSPLHF. The CDR3 DNA sequence: TGTGCCAGCAGTTCCCCTACAGGGACGTCACCCCTCCACTTT. The variable domain in full, completed from reference TRBV28 and TRBJ1-6, reads DVKVTQSSRYLVKRTGEKVFLECVQDMDHENMFWYRQDPGLGLRLIYFSYDVKMKEKGDIPEGYSVSREKKERFSLILESASTNQTSMYLCASSSPTGTSPLHFGNGTRLTVT.

This clonotype has ten or more counts. The chain employs TRBV6-6 and TRBJ2-6, with D uncertain. From germline, CDR1 is MNHNY and CDR2 SVGAGI (reference sequence). CDR3 size: 15 residues. V gave up 6 bases and J gave up 0 bases, with 9 bases separating them. For the CDR3, the DNA is TGTGCCAGCAGATCCGACATCTCTGGGGCCAACGTCCTGACTTTC. As protein: CASRSDISGANVLTF.

This clonotype was recorded at least ten times. The chain links TRBV3-1 to TRBJ1-1, with 9 bases aligning to TRBD1. With 3 bases clipped from V and 10 bases from J, the junction kept 6 bases outside the gene matches. Per germline, CDR1 LGHDT and CDR2 YNNKEL (reference sequence). This CDR3 region has 13 residues. The CDR3 region has the DNA TGTGCCAGCAGCCAGGGACAGGGCCTGACAGCTTTCTTT. This encodes CASSQGQGLTAFF.

The chain combines TRBV3-1 with TRBJ2-4; D may match TRBD1 or TRBD2 (5 bases each). Trimming cost V 10 bases and J 3 bases, with 13 bases left between them. This CDR3 spans 13 amino acids. Looked up from germline, CDR1 is LGHDT and CDR2 is YNNKEL (reference sequence). The CDR3 DNA follows: TGTGCCACCGGACACGGGGTCAAAAACATTCAGTACTTC. This translates into CATGHGVKNIQYF.

The V gene is TRBV12-3 or TRBV12-4, the J gene TRBJ1-1; TRBD1 aligns across 9 bases. The CDR3 runs to 15 residues. Germline trimming cut 4 bases from V and 4 bases from J; bases unmatched to any gene: 7. CDR3 in DNA: TGTGCCAGCAGTTCTAAACAGGGGGCACGCACTGAAGCTTTCTTT. It codes for CASSSKQGARTEAFF.

The sample holds many counts of this clonotype. V is TRBV7-8 and J is TRBJ2-5, with 12 bases that match TRBD1. The CDR3 sequence is 15 residues long. CDR1 SGHVS and CDR2 FQNEAQ come from the germline V gene. J lost 0 bases, V lost 5 bases, and 1 base had no gene match. The CDR3 is CASSRDRGHQETQYF. For the CDR3, the DNA is TGTGCCAGCAGCCGGGACAGGGGGCACCAAGAGACCCAGTACTTC.

About this clonotype: This may stem from a read error, because a much larger clone lies one nucleotide away. This chain connects TRBV7-6 to TRBJ2-1; perhaps TRBD1 as D (5 bases). The CDR3 has 12 amino acids. Germline V gene lookup returns CDR1 SGHVS and CDR2 FNYEAQ. For the CDR3, the DNA is TGTGTCAGCAGCAGAAACAGGAATGAGCAGTTCTTC. Its translation is CVSSRNRNEQFF.

The genes are TRBV28 and TRBJ2-2; 10 bases match TRBD2. The ends lost 6 bases at V and 0 bases at J; junction bases unmatched: 4. This CDR3 has 16 residues. Germline assignment: CDR1 MDHEN and CDR2 SYDVKM. CDR3 DNA sequence: TGTGCCAGCAGGACTAGCGGGCGAACGAACACCGGGGAGCTGTTTTTT. This encodes CASRTSGRTNTGELFF.

This clonotype showed up just a few times. The chain employs TRBV5-1 and TRBJ2-5; 7 bases line up with TRBD1. The CDR3 covers 15 residues. The germline V gene has CDR1 SGHRS and CDR2 YFSETQ. With V trimmed by 2 bases and J by 2 bases, 6 bases remained unmatched. The CDR3 DNA reads TGCGCCAGCAGCTTCCGGGACAGCGCACAAGAGACCCAGTACTTC. Its protein is CASSFRDSAQETQYF.

This clonotype was observed a few times. The gene calls are TRBV12-3 or TRBV12-4 and TRBJ2-1, with 9 bases identical to TRBD2. After removal of 6 bases from V and 10 bases from J, the junction contained 10 bases not matched to a gene. CDR3 length: 14 amino acids. The CDR3, as DNA: TGTGCCAGCAGGTCTTTCCTGCGGGGGGGGGAGCAGTTCTTC. It encodes CASRSFLRGGEQFF.

This clonotype has at least ten counts. This chain links TRBV6-2 or TRBV6-3 with TRBJ2-4; D unresolved. Trimming stripped 1 base from V and 4 bases from J, with 14 bases between. The CDR3 runs 16 residues. From germline, CDR1 is MNHEY and CDR2 SVGEGT. This CDR3 is CASSYYPGVPKNIQYF. DNA of the CDR3: TGTGCCAGCAGTTACTACCCGGGTGTCCCAAAAAACATTCAGTACTTC.

This clonotype has just a few counts. V and J are TRBV24-1 and TRBJ2-1, with TRBD1 identical over 8 bases. V was pared by 3 bases and J by 8 bases, with 14 bases of the junction left unmatched. The germline V gene has CDR1 KGHDR and CDR2 SFDVKD. This CDR3 region has 17 residues. DNA of the CDR3: TGTGCCACCAGTGATACAAAACGAGGACAGGGTAGGGATGAGCAGTTCTTC. This translates into CATSDTKRGQGRDEQFF.

This clonotype occurred a few times. J is TRBJ2-1 and V is TRBV19, with 7 positions matching TRBD2. The CDR3 consists of 14 residues. The germline V gene encodes CDR1 LNHDA and CDR2 SQIVND (reference sequence). Unmatched junction bases numbered 10, after V lost 10 bases and J lost 4 bases. The CDR3 here is CATTSAGSYNEQFF. DNA for the CDR3: TGTGCCACGACCTCAGCGGGGTCGTACAATGAGCAGTTCTTC.

The chain employs TRBV6-1 and TRBJ2-5; no firm D call. V lost 4 bases to trimming and J lost 5 bases, with 5 bases between them. Germline V gene lookup returns CDR1 MNHNS and CDR2 SASEGT. The CDR3 contains 11 residues. The CDR3 loop reads CASSAFETQYF. The CDR3 nucleotides read TGTGCCAGCAGTGCGTTCGAGACCCAGTACTTC.

This clonotype was recorded at least ten times. The chain combines TRBV20-1 with TRBJ1-1; TRBD1 aligns across 9 bases. CDR1 is DFQATT and CDR2 is SNEGSKA in the germline V gene (reference sequence). CDR3 length: 19 residues. Trimming removed 1 base from V and 5 bases from J; junction bases left unmatched: 20. The CDR3 nucleotides read TGCAGTGCTAGAGCCGGTGGGGGACAGGGCGTTCGCTTCTGGACTGAAGCTTTCTTT. This encodes CSARAGGGQGVRFWTEAFF.

This clonotype was observed a handful of times. This chain connects TRBV6-6 to TRBJ2-1; D is uncertain. Trimming removed 5 bases at V and 3 bases at J, with 8 bases between. The V gene's germline CDR1 is MNHNY and CDR2 SVGAGI (reference sequence). CDR3 length equals 13 residues. CDR3 coding DNA: TGTGCCAGCAGTCAAAATCGCTACAATGAGCAGTTCTTC. It encodes CASSQNRYNEQFF.

This clonotype was seen ten or more times. V usage is TRBV12-3 or TRBV12-4 and J usage is TRBJ2-1; a possible D gene is TRBD2 (6 bases). Trimming left V 4 bases short and J 3 bases short, with 10 bases between. The CDR3 runs 14 residues. The CDR3 sequence: CASSSWRDYNEQFF. The DNA for the CDR3 is TGTGCCAGCAGTTCCTGGCGGGACTACAATGAGCAGTTCTTC.

V usage is TRBV29-1 and J usage is TRBJ2-3, with TRBD1 identical over 9 bases. V lost 1 base to trimming and J lost 1 base; unmatched junction nucleotides: 6. Germline-derived CDR1 and CDR2 are SQVTM and ANQGSEA. This CDR3 has 16 residues. The DNA for the CDR3 is TGCAGCGTTGAAGGAGGACAGGGGTATCGCACAGATACGCAGTATTTT. Protein sequence: CSVEGGQGYRTDTQYF.

This clonotype was seen only a few times. The chain combines TRBV4-2 with TRBJ2-7; no clear D. Germline V gene data show CDR1 as LGHNA and CDR2 as YNFKEQ. CDR3 length equals 13 residues. V was clipped by 1 base and J by 4 bases, with 8 bases between them. This CDR3 reads CASSQATHYEQYF. The CDR3 DNA reads TGTGCCAGCAGCCAAGCCACCCATTACGAGCAGTACTTC.

This clonotype was seen ten or more times. This sequence joins TRBV11-2 and TRBJ2-1; D gene uncertain. Germline CDR1 is SGHAT and CDR2 is FQNNGV. The CDR3 has 14 amino acids. Deletions cut 1 base from V and 8 bases from J, with 12 bases between. The CDR3 nucleotides are TGTGCCAGCAGCTTAGTGGGCCCTCAGGATGAGCAGTTCTTC. Translation gives CASSLVGPQDEQFF.

This clonotype was counted only a few times. The chain joins TRBV7-9 to TRBJ2-7; 7 bases are shared with TRBD1. CDR3 length: 18 amino acids. Per the germline V gene, CDR1 is SEHNR and CDR2 is FQNEAQ (reference sequence). With V trimmed by 4 bases and J by 2 bases, 17 bases remained unmatched. CDR3 region: CASSSSDRRRLFPYEQYF. The DNA of the CDR3 is TGTGCCAGCAGCTCCTCGGACAGGCGCAGGCTGTTTCCCTACGAGCAGTACTTC.

This clonotype was found a few times. This chain joins TRBV20-1 and TRBJ1-6; weak D call: TRBD1 (6 bases). This CDR3 spans 16 amino acids. The V gene's germline CDR1 is DFQATT and CDR2 SNEGSKA (reference sequence). The V end was cut by 1 base, the J end by 7 bases, with 17 bases between. CDR3 DNA sequence: TGCAGTGCTAGAGTTTCATTGGACAGACCCAATTCACCCCTCCACTTT. This translates into CSARVSLDRPNSPLHF.

The chain is built from TRBV19 and TRBJ2-1, with 10 bases identical to TRBD2. V dropped 4 bases and J dropped 3; count of bases not matched to a gene: 6. The CDR3 has 16 residues. Germline-derived CDR1 and CDR2 are LNHDA and SQIVND (reference sequence). CDR3 sequence: CASSRASGGLYNEQFF. CDR3 bases: TGTGCCAGTAGTAGGGCTAGCGGGGGCCTCTACAATGAGCAGTTCTTC.